This TCR beta chain is drawn from a study of blood T cell repertoires in COVID-19. The overall study: Collection of acute and convalescent COVID-19 samples took place in the United States, Italy and Spain. Sample material is recorded as cDNA or gDNA derived from T cells, B-cell-depleted T cells, or PBMCs.

V gave up 1 base and J gave up 8 bases, with 11 bases separating them. The CDR3 consists of 14 residues. Germline assignment: CDR1 KGHSH and CDR2 LQKENI. In the original workflow: Amplification from reference gene primers served as the basis for estimated nucleated cell counts. Profiled with immunoSEQ multiplex PCR; TCRdb holds only in-frame clones, not every one. The D gene and trimming were derived from the DNA, and the V and J assignments and clone size from that table. The sample contains tens of thousands of clones, around nine tenths of which appear only once. The chain couples TRBV18 to TRBJ1-4; D is perhaps TRBD1 (5 bases). The sample comprised peripheral blood. This clonotype originated in a human donor in a cohort sampled during active COVID-19. The donor label of this sample is uncertain. The CDR3 reads CASSPQKDTEKLFF. CDR3 sequence (DNA): TGTGCCAGCTCACCACAAAAGGACACCGAAAAACTGTTTTTT.